The 17 T cell receptor beta chains below all came from one sample that was sequenced in a study of blood T cell repertoires in COVID-19. Data came from immunoSEQ multiplex PCR; TCRdb stores just in-frame clones and leaves some out. Here the sample spans about 97,000 clones, 85% being singletons. The sample was peripheral blood. Receptor source: a woman in her 70s with active or convalescent COVID-19.

The chain is built from TRBV5-1 and TRBJ2-3, with D possibly TRBD2 on 6 matching bases. Germline V gene lookup returns CDR1 SGHRS and CDR2 YFSETQ. The CDR3 totals 16 residues. Trimming took 0 bases from V and 6 from J, leaving 17 bases between them. DNA of the CDR3: TGCGCCAGCAGCTTGGGGCTAGCGCAGAGAGGGGATACGCAGTATTTT. Its protein is CASSLGLAQRGDTQYF.

The chain combines TRBV27 with TRBJ1-6; 9 bases map to TRBD1. Unmatched junction bases numbered 4, after V lost 5 bases and J lost 8 bases. This CDR3 is built from 14 residues. Germline CDR1 reads MNHEY; CDR2 reads SMNVEV (reference sequence). CDR3 bases: TGTGCCAGCAGTGCACGACAGGGGGATTCACCCCTCCACTTT. Translating gives CASSARQGDSPLHF.

This chain links TRBV6-5 with TRBJ1-2; 7 positions agree with TRBD1. In germline, CDR1 is MNHEY, CDR2 SVGAGI. V was clipped by 2 bases and J by 1 base; unmatched bases: 4. This CDR3 has 15 residues. The CDR3 bases are TGTGCCAGCAGTTACCGGGGACAGAATAACTATGGCTACACCTTC. This gives the protein CASSYRGQNNYGYTF.

CDR3 DNA sequence: TGTGCCAGCAGCCTGCAGGGGGGTGGTAATTCACCCCTCCACTTT. Protein product: CASSLQGGGNSPLHF. The chain links TRBV5-5 to TRBJ1-6; 7 nucleotides line up with TRBD1. The germline CDR1 and CDR2 sequences are SGHKS and YYEKEE (reference sequence). Trimming removed 4 bases from V and 6 bases from J; junction bases left unmatched: 7. The CDR3 runs to 15 residues. The variable domain in full, completed from reference TRBV5-5 and TRBJ1-6, reads DAGVTQSPTHLIKTRGQQVTLRCSPISGHKSVSWYQQVLGQGPQFIFQYYEKEERGRGNFPDRFSARQFPNYSSELNVNALLLGDSALYLCASSLQGGGNSPLHFGNGTRLTVT.

This chain uses TRBV2 with TRBJ2-5; the D gene is possibly TRBD1 (6 bases). The CDR3 is 14 amino acids. Germline V lookup: CDR1 SNHLY, CDR2 FYNNEI. Trimming removed 5 bases from V and 5 bases from J, with 15 bases in between. In nucleotides, the CDR3 is TGTGCCAGCAGTTTCCAGGGGAACCGGGAGACCCAGTACTTC. It yields the protein CASSFQGNRETQYF.

This clone was seen a single time. CDR3 in amino acids: CASSTRTGGTGELFF. The CDR3 DNA sequence: TGTGCCAGTAGTACTAGGACAGGGGGGACCGGGGAGCTGTTTTTT. The chain carries TRBV19 and TRBJ2-2; 10 bases map to TRBD1. V shed 4 bases and J 5 bases; nucleotides not matched to a gene: 4. Looked up from germline, CDR1 is LNHDA and CDR2 is SQIVND (reference sequence). The CDR3 is made up of 15 amino acids.

This chain uses TRBV5-1 with TRBJ2-3, with D unresolved. V was pared by 3 bases and J by 1 base, with 12 bases between. The CDR3 loop spans 15 amino acids. Germline CDR1 reads SGHRS; CDR2 reads YFSETQ. The CDR3 DNA reads as TGCGCCAGCAGCTCCCCCCGCGATCGCACAGATACGCAGTATTTT. This translates into CASSSPRDRTDTQYF.

The chain is built from TRBV19 and TRBJ1-5; the match to TRBD1 covers 7 bases. Germline CDR1 and CDR2: LNHDA and SQIVND (reference sequence). There are 16 residues in the CDR3. Trimming at V came to 6 bases and at J to 3 bases, leaving 11 bases not matched to a gene. In DNA form, the CDR3 reads TGTGCCAGTAGCATCACTTTGACAGGGTCCAATCAGCCCCAGCATTTT. Protein sequence: CASSITLTGSNQPQHF. The full variable domain, in which reference TRBV19 and TRBJ1-5 provide the parts outside the CDR3, is DGGITQSPKYLFRKEGQNVTLSCEQNLNHDAMYWYRQDPGQGLRLIYYSQIVNDFQKGDIAEGYSVSREKKESFPLTVTSAQKNPTAFYLCASSITLTGSNQPQHFGDGTRLSIL.

V is TRBV9 and J is TRBJ2-7; D gene unclear. This CDR3 contains 15 residues. Trimming removed 0 bases from V and 1 base from J, with 11 bases in between. CDR1 is SGDLS, CDR2 YYNGEE, per germline. The CDR3 reads CASSVGSSKSYEQYF. The DNA for the CDR3 is TGTGCCAGCAGCGTAGGATCCAGTAAGTCCTACGAGCAGTACTTC.

The chain links TRBV2 to TRBJ1-5; D possibly corresponds to TRBD1 (6 bases). CDR1 and CDR2 (germline): SNHLY, FYNNEI. The CDR3 consists of 16 residues. V dropped 4 bases and J dropped 0 bases, with 13 bases sitting between them. As DNA, the CDR3 is TGTGCCAGCAGTGGGGAGGGGGTACTTAGCAATCAGCCCCAGCATTTT. It translates to CASSGEGVLSNQPQHF.

The chain combines TRBV4-3 with TRBJ2-2; the D gene is possibly TRBD2 (6 bases). CDR3 length equals 15 residues. CDR1 and CDR2 (germline): LGHNA, YSLEER. V was cut by 1 base and J by 5 bases, with 11 bases left in between. CDR3 coding DNA: TGCGCCAGCAGCCAAGTATTCGGAGGGACCGGGGAGCTGTTTTTT. As protein: CASSQVFGGTGELFF.

V is TRBV10-3 and J is TRBJ1-2, with D hard to call. CDR3 length: 12 residues. Germline V gene data show CDR1 as ENHRY and CDR2 as SYGVKD. The V end was cut by 5 bases, the J end by 6 bases, with 10 bases between. This CDR3 is CAISKDGDGYTF. The CDR3 nucleotides are TGTGCCATCAGTAAGGACGGGGATGGCTACACCTTC.

The rearrangement links TRBV7-9 to TRBJ2-3, with D possibly matching TRBD2 (6 bases). This CDR3 spans 15 amino acids. Germline lookup yields CDR1 SEHNR and CDR2 FQNEAQ (reference sequence). Trimming took 6 bases from V and 0 from J, leaving 13 bases between them. The CDR3: CASSRAGPSTDTQYF. In nucleotides, the CDR3 is TGTGCCAGCAGTCGTGCGGGGCCCAGCACAGATACGCAGTATTTT. The whole variable domain, remainder taken from reference TRBV7-9 and TRBJ2-3, is DTGVSQNPRHKITKRGQNVTFRCDPISEHNRLYWYRQTLGQGPEFLTYFQNEAQLEKSRLLSDRFSAERPKGSFSTLEIQRTEQGDSAMYLCASSRAGPSTDTQYFGPGTRLTVL.

V usage is TRBV18 and J usage is TRBJ2-6; 10 nucleotides agree with TRBD1. The CDR3 is 18 residues long. V lost 3 bases, J lost 1 base, and 6 bases stayed unmatched. Germline V gene lookup returns CDR1 KGHSH and CDR2 LQKENI. The CDR3 region has the DNA TGTGCCAGCTCACCCCGACAGGGGGCGAAGTCTGGGGCCAACGTCCTGACTTTC. This gives the protein CASSPRQGAKSGANVLTF. The variable domain in full, with the rest retrieved from reference TRBV18 and TRBJ2-6, is NAGVMQNPRHLVRRRGQEARLRCSPMKGHSHVYWYRQLPEEGLKFMVYLQKENIIDESGMPKERFSAEFPKEGPSILRIQQVVRGDSAAYFCASSPRQGAKSGANVLTFGAGSRLTVL.

The chain links TRBV3-1 (or the pseudogene TRBV3-2) to TRBJ2-7; 11 bases match TRBD2. Germline V CDR1 and CDR2: LGHDT, YNNKEL (reference sequence). V shed 5 bases, J shed 1 base, and the junction held 4 bases outside the gene matches. The CDR3 length is 15 residues. CDR3 loop: CASSKGLAVSYEQYF. Here the CDR3 DNA reads TGTGCCAGCAGCAAGGGACTAGCGGTTTCCTACGAGCAGTACTTC.

The chain combines TRBV18 with TRBJ2-1, with 7 bases that match TRBD2. Germline assignment: CDR1 KGHSH and CDR2 LQKENI. The CDR3 spans 12 residues. V dropped 5 bases and J dropped 8; count of bases not matched to a gene: 3. This CDR3 is CASSASGHEQFF. DNA for the CDR3: TGTGCCAGCTCAGCTAGCGGACATGAGCAGTTCTTC.

The V call is TRBV7-2, the J call TRBJ2-2, with a tentative D call TRBD1 (6 bases). The CDR3 has 13 amino acids. Germline lookup yields CDR1 SGHTA and CDR2 FQGNSA. V lost 6 bases, J lost 5 bases, and 10 bases lay in between. CDR3 nucleotides: TGTGCCAGCAGAAACACAGGGACCGGGGAGCTGTTTTTT. This sequence encodes CASRNTGTGELFF. Variable domain in full (rest from reference TRBV7-2 and TRBJ2-2): GAGVSQSPSNKVTEKGKDVELRCDPISGHTALYWYRQSLGQGLEFLIYFQGNSAPDKSGLPSDRFSAERTGGSVSTLTIQRTQQEDSAVYLCASRNTGTGELFFGEGSRLTVL.